This TCR beta chain was identified in a study of shared clonotypes between healthy human individuals. Profiled with immunoSEQ multiplex PCR; TCRdb holds only in-frame clones, not every one. Of about 79,000 clones listed, 60% to 70% were seen once; the top ten hold approximately 56%. Germline V gene sequence: CDR1 SGHVS, CDR2 FQNEAQ. J was trimmed by 7 bases and V by 6 bases; bases with no gene match: 14. The CDR3 length is 16 residues. The source is a man in his thirties or forties in good health. The sample was memory CD8+ T cells sorted from blood. Subset denoted: CD45RO+ cells pooled with CCR7-negative TemRA cells. V usage is TRBV7-8 and J usage is TRBJ2-1; 8 bases are shared with TRBD2. In DNA, the CDR3 is TGTGCCAGCAGTCCTAGCGGGTTTGGGGCTAGGAATGAGCAGTTCTTC. This sequence encodes CASSPSGFGARNEQFF.